Here is one T cell receptor (beta chain) with its context. This sample is part of a study of blood T cell repertoires in COVID-19. Study-level background: Spain, Italy and the United States supplied samples that represented acute and convalescent COVID-19. T cells, B-cell-depleted T cells, or PBMCs supplied cDNA or gDNA.

Per the authors' pipeline: Estimates of nucleated cell counts were drawn from the amplification of reference gene primers. The protocol was immunoSEQ multiplex PCR, while the TCRdb copy is restricted to in-frame clones and leaves out a portion. V and J calls and clone size are copied from that table; D and trimming were computed from the DNA. Here the sample spans 140,000 to 150,000 clones, 88% being singletons. With 6 bases clipped from V and 4 bases from J, the junction kept 10 bases outside the gene matches. CDR1 MDHEN and CDR2 SYDVKM come from the germline V gene. The CDR3 sequence is 16 residues long.

This receptor was identified in a man in his 70s with acute or convalescent COVID-19. The chain carries TRBV28 and TRBJ1-2; 11 nucleotides agree with TRBD1. The sequenced sample was peripheral blood. The CDR3 region is CASSPPSGQGAYGYTF. CDR3 bases: TGTGCCAGCAGCCCTCCATCCGGACAGGGGGCCTATGGCTACACCTTC.